One and the same sample provided the 22 T cell receptor beta chains below, sequenced in a study of T cells in Graves' hyperthyroidism and ophthalmopathy. Amplified TCR beta CDR3 regions came from RNA transcripts. The TCR CDR3 first-round RT-PCR relied on the HTBI primer set. MiXCR, run by TCRdb on the multiplex PCR reads, gives a single entry per CDR3 protein. The data show hundreds of thousands of distinct CDR3 sequences, approximately 40% seen once. Sample: blood. All receptors come from a man aged 18-30 years with Graves' hyperthyroidism.

This rearrangement joins TRBV12-5 to TRBJ1-1, with D perhaps matching TRBD1 (6 bases). Germline lookup yields CDR1 LGHNT and CDR2 FRNRAP. The V end lost 1 base, the J end lost 6 bases, and 9 bases lay between the germline ends. This CDR3 has 13 residues. The CDR3 region has the DNA TGTGCTAGTGGTTTGGAGGGGGTGTCTGAAGCTTTCTTT. It is translated as CASGLEGVSEAFF.

J is TRBJ1-2 and V is TRBV4-3, with D perhaps TRBD1 (5 bases). This CDR3 is built from 15 residues. Looked up from germline, CDR1 is LGHNA and CDR2 is YSLEER. Trimming removed 1 base from V and 6 bases from J, with 15 bases in between. The CDR3 sequence: CASSQGGTRDHGYTF. The CDR3 nucleotides read TGCGCCAGCAGCCAAGGTGGTACCAGGGACCATGGCTACACCTTC.

This clonotype has a count of ten or more. This sequence joins TRBV7-9 and TRBJ1-1, with D tentatively TRBD1 (5 bases). Trimming shortened V by 1 base and J by 1 base, and 10 bases separated the two germline ends. Germline CDR1 and CDR2: SEHNR and FQNEAQ (reference sequence). CDR3 size: 15 residues. CDR3 protein: CASSLVRGRNTEAFF. The CDR3 nucleotides read TGTGCCAGCAGCTTAGTTCGGGGGAGGAACACTGAAGCTTTCTTT.

This chain links TRBV20-1 with TRBJ2-7; TRBD2 matches 8 bases. The CDR3 has 13 amino acids. The trim removed 2 bases at V and 2 bases at J, leaving 2 bases unmatched. Germline V gene data show CDR1 as DFQATT and CDR2 as SNEGSKA (reference sequence). The CDR3 sequence: CSARKRGTYEQYF. CDR3 nucleotide sequence: TGCAGTGCTAGAAAGCGGGGGACCTACGAGCAGTACTTC.

This clonotype was seen a handful of times. V and J are TRBV6-6 and TRBJ1-6; a weak D match, TRBD1 (5 bases). Trimming removed 5 bases from V and 7 bases from J, with 15 bases in between. The CDR3 covers 15 residues. Germline V gives CDR1 MNHNY, CDR2 SVGAGI (reference sequence). The CDR3 spells CASSKSGLPNSPLHF. In DNA, the CDR3 is TGTGCCAGCAGTAAGTCGGGACTCCCGAATTCACCCCTCCACTTT.

This clonotype was detected only once. A much larger clone sits a single nucleotide away, making a read error possible. The CDR3 coding sequence is TGTGCCATCAACAACCTAGCGGGAATGGCTGGGGAGCTGTTTTTT. Protein sequence: CAINNLAGMAGELFF. The chain has TRBV10-3 and TRBJ2-2, with 9 bases matching TRBD2. The CDR3 spans 15 residues. The germline V gene has CDR1 ENHRY and CDR2 SYGVKD. After removal of 7 bases from V and 8 bases from J, the junction contained 11 bases not matched to a gene.

This clonotype appeared many times. V and J are TRBV2 and TRBJ2-2; D may be TRBD2 (5 bases). CDR1 is SNHLY, CDR2 FYNNEI, per germline. Trimming removed 8 bases from V and 7 bases from J, with 11 bases in between. The length of the CDR3 is 12 residues. CDR3 protein: CASLYRGGELFF. The DNA of the CDR3 is TGTGCCAGCTTGTATCGGGGCGGGGAGCTGTTTTTT.

V usage is TRBV10-3 and J usage is TRBJ1-5; TRBD1 agrees at 10 bases. Looked up from germline, CDR1 is ENHRY and CDR2 is SYGVKD. This CDR3 comprises 15 residues. Trimming removed 10 bases from V and 5 bases from J; junction bases left unmatched: 11. The CDR3 loop is CASRTGQGGDQPQHF. CDR3 nucleotides: TGTGCCAGCAGAACCGGACAGGGGGGAGATCAGCCCCAGCATTTT.

This clonotype was detected only a few times. This rearrangement joins TRBV20-1 to TRBJ1-3; D gene uncertain. The CDR3 has 14 amino acids. V lost 3 bases, J lost 8 bases, and 17 bases lay in between. Germline V gene sequence: CDR1 DFQATT, CDR2 SNEGSKA (reference sequence). The CDR3 sequence is CSARGGSPMDTIYF. CDR3 coding DNA: TGCAGTGCTAGGGGAGGGTCCCCGATGGACACCATATATTTT.

This clonotype was detected many times. V is TRBV2 and J is TRBJ2-2; the D gene is possibly TRBD2 (5 bases). Germline CDR1 SNHLY, CDR2 FYNNEI. Trimming took 5 bases from V and 0 from J, leaving 10 bases between them. The CDR3 is 15 residues long. CDR3 amino acids: CASSWTGANTGELFF. CDR3 sequence (DNA): TGTGCCAGCAGTTGGACTGGCGCGAACACCGGGGAGCTGTTTTTT. The complete variable domain, with remaining parts taken from reference TRBV2 and TRBJ2-2, reads EPEVTQTPSHQVTQMGQEVILRCVPISNHLYFYWYRQILGQKVEFLVSFYNNEISEKSEIFDDQFSVERPDGSNFTLKIRSTKLEDSAMYFCASSWTGANTGELFFGEGSRLTVL.

This clonotype was seen ten or more times. The chain uses TRBV29-1 and TRBJ1-1, with D uncertain. The V and J ends lost 4 bases and 3 bases respectively, with 6 bases between them. The length of the CDR3 is 11 residues. Germline lookup yields CDR1 SQVTM and CDR2 ANQGSEA. CDR3 in amino acids: CSVASYTEAFF. The CDR3 nucleotides read TGCAGCGTTGCCTCCTACACTGAAGCTTTCTTT.

The table lists this clonotype with a few counts. The chain links TRBV20-1 to TRBJ1-2; D might be TRBD1 (5 bases). CDR1 is DFQATT, CDR2 SNEGSKA, per germline (reference sequence). Deletions cut 0 bases from V and 7 bases from J, with 18 bases between. The CDR3 is made up of 15 amino acids. CDR3 coding DNA: TGCAGTGCTAGAGATTGGGACCGGCCCGTGGGTGGCTACACCTTC. Translation gives CSARDWDRPVGGYTF.

This clonotype was counted many times. This rearrangement joins TRBV14 to TRBJ2-7; perhaps TRBD2 as D (6 bases). This CDR3 contains 13 residues. The V end was cut by 4 bases, the J end by 5 bases, with 12 bases between. Germline V gene data show CDR1 as SGHDN and CDR2 as FVKESK. The CDR3 loop reads CASSRWASDEQYF. CDR3 DNA: TGTGCCAGCAGCCGTTGGGCTAGCGACGAGCAGTACTTC.

This clonotype was observed at least ten times. The genes are TRBV24-1 and TRBJ1-4, with unresolved D. The CDR3 is 18 amino acids. CDR1 and CDR2 (germline): KGHDR, SFDVKD. As DNA, the CDR3 is TGTGCGGGGTTGAGAACGAAGGCACGAGGAACAACTAATGAAAAACTGTTTTTT. Protein: CAGLRTKARGTTNEKLFF.

This clonotype occurred once. Given a much more abundant clone one base away, this may be a read error. The chain combines TRBV10-3 with TRBJ2-7; D possibly corresponds to TRBD1 (5 bases). Trimming left V 6 bases short and J 3 bases short, with 6 bases between. The CDR3 sequence is 11 residues long. CDR1 is ENHRY, CDR2 SYGVKD, per germline. CDR3 nucleotides: TGTGCCATCAGGACAGTCTACGAGCAGTACTTC. It is translated as CAIRTVYEQYF.

This clonotype showed up just a few times. The rearrangement links TRBV6-6 to TRBJ2-7; TRBD2 aligns across 8 bases. Unmatched junction bases numbered 11, after V lost 10 bases and J lost 6 bases. The CDR3 runs 13 residues. The V gene's germline CDR1 is MNHNY and CDR2 SVGAGI (reference sequence). The DNA of the CDR3 is TGTGCCATAGGACTAGCTGGGCTTTTCGAGCAGTACTTC. Its translation: CAIGLAGLFEQYF.

The DNA of the CDR3 is TGTGCCAGCAGCTTCGGGACAGTTCTTGACGAGCAGTACTTC. Its translation is CASSFGTVLDEQYF. The chain has TRBV7-9 and TRBJ2-7; 7 nucleotides align to TRBD1. The CDR3 spans 14 residues. V gave up 3 bases and J gave up 5 bases; unmatched junction bases: 7. Germline V gene data show CDR1 as SEHNR and CDR2 as FQNEAQ (reference sequence).

V is TRBV15 and J is TRBJ2-1, with 10 bases lining up with TRBD2. The CDR3 is 15 residues long. The germline CDR1 and CDR2 sequences are LNHNV and YYDKDF (reference sequence). V was clipped by 1 base and J by 3 bases; unmatched bases: 0. The CDR3 loop reads CATSRVAGGYNEQFF. The CDR3 nucleotides are TGTGCCACCAGCAGAGTAGCGGGGGGCTACAATGAGCAGTTCTTC. Full variable domain (missing parts from reference TRBV15 and TRBJ2-1): DAMVIQNPRYQVTQFGKPVTLSCSQTLNHNVMYWYQQKSSQAPKLLFHYYDKDFNNEADTPDNFQSRRPNTSFCFLDIRSPGLGDTAMYLCATSRVAGGYNEQFFGPGTRLTVL.

This clonotype came up many times. The chain employs TRBV2 and TRBJ2-6; tentatively, D is TRBD1 (5 bases). This CDR3 spans 15 amino acids. Germline V gene sequence: CDR1 SNHLY, CDR2 FYNNEI. With 7 bases removed from V and 1 base from J, the gap between germline ends came to 11 bases. In DNA, the CDR3 is TGTGCCAGCATTACTCAGGGTTCTGGGGCCAACGTCCTGACTTTC. Translating gives CASITQGSGANVLTF.

This clonotype was recorded at least ten times. The rearrangement uses TRBV5-1 and TRBJ2-7; perhaps TRBD2 as D (6 bases). This CDR3 is built from 13 residues. CDR1 and CDR2 from the germline V gene are SGHRS and YFSETQ. With 4 bases removed from V and 5 bases from J, the gap between germline ends came to 13 bases. CDR3 in DNA: TGCGCCAGCAGCCTCCTCTCGGGAGACGAGCAGTACTTC. This codes for CASSLLSGDEQYF.

The table lists this clonotype with many counts. The chain has TRBV10-3 and TRBJ1-1, with unresolved D. The CDR3 extends over 15 amino acids. The germline gives CDR1 ENHRY, CDR2 SYGVKD. The V end was cut by 0 bases, the J end by 7 bases, with 15 bases between. The CDR3 sequence: CAISESFGRLIEAFF. The CDR3 DNA follows: TGTGCCATCAGTGAGTCGTTCGGCAGACTCATTGAAGCTTTCTTT.

The V gene is TRBV5-4, the J gene TRBJ2-7; D is unresolved. V lost 7 bases to trimming and J lost 2 bases, with 10 bases between them. This CDR3 has 12 residues. Germline assignment: CDR1 SGHNT and CDR2 YYREEE (reference sequence). The CDR3 loop is CASLESAYEQYF. DNA for the CDR3: TGTGCCAGCTTGGAGTCAGCCTACGAGCAGTACTTC.